The clone carrying this TCR beta chain showed up just once. The germline gives CDR1 SGHTA, CDR2 FQGNSA. With V trimmed by 4 bases and J by 7 bases, 6 bases remained unmatched. This CDR3 contains 15 residues. TCRdb's table, derived via immunoSEQ multiplex PCR, lists solely in-frame clones and lacks some. Seen here are 180,000 or so clones, around four fifths observed once, and the top ten hold 2.5% to 3.5%. This sample is part of a study of blood T cell repertoires in COVID-19. Study summary: The United States, Italy and Spain provided the acute and convalescent COVID-19 samples. T cells, B-cell-depleted T cells, or PBMCs provided the cDNA or gDNA that served as material.

This clonotype was sampled from a woman older than 75 with active or convalescent COVID-19. The chain employs TRBV7-2 and TRBJ2-7, with TRBD2 matching over 14 bases. Specimen: peripheral blood. DNA for the CDR3: TGTGCCAGCAGCTCGGGACTAGCGGGGGCGGATGAGCAGTACTTC. It is translated as CASSSGLAGADEQYF.